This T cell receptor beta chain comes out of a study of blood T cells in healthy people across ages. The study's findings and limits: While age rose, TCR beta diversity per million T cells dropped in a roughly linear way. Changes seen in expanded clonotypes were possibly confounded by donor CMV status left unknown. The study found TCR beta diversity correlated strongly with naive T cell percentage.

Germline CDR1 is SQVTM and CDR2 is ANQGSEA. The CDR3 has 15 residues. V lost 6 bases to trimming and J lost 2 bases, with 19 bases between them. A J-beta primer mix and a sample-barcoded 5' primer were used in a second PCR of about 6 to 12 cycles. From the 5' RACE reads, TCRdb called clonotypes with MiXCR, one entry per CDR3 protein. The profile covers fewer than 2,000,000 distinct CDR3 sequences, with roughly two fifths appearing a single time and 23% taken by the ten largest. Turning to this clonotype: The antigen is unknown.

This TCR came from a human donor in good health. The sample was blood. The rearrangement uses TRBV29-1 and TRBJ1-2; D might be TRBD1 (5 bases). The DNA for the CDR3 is TGCAGCGTCGGGGACGGTTTGGCAGAAAACTATGGCTACACCTTC. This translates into CSVGDGLAENYGYTF.